Listed below are T cell receptor beta chains from one sample, sequenced in a study of long-term antiretroviral therapy in people with HIV. Produced via immunoSEQ multiplex PCR; TCRdb's table is partial and in-frame only. Of about 30,000 clones in the sample, 90% to 95% were seen once. Here the sequenced sample was unsorted PBMCs, taken 6 to 6.5 years after starting antiretroviral therapy. Every receptor here comes from a man aged 25 to 40 with HIV. CDR3s include the opening cysteine and the closing phenylalanine or tryptophan. Fields, in order: J gene, CDR3 length, D gene, clone size, V gene, CDR3 protein, CDR3 DNA. A D gene is named only where the DNA matches it firmly. Some rows mark clone size as missing; the rest say once, few, many or name a class of expanded clone.

>TRBJ2-5|11|-|-|TRBV20-1
CSARDPPTQYF
TGCAGTGCTAGAGATCCCCCGACCCAGTACTTC
>TRBJ2-7|14|TRBD1|-|TRBV7-9
CASSSGTGTYEQYF
TGTGCCAGCAGCTCCGGGACAGGGACCTACGAGCAGTACTTC
>TRBJ2-7|15|TRBD1|-|TRBV2
CASSVTGAHSYEQYF
TGTGCCAGCAGTGTGACAGGGGCCCATTCCTACGAGCAGTACTTC
>TRBJ2-7|14|-|-|TRBV7-9
CASSLSGETYEQYF
TGTGCCAGCAGCTTATCGGGTGAGACCTACGAGCAGTACTTC
>TRBJ2-5|14|-|-|TRBV5-1
CASSSTGRQETQYF
TGCGCCAGCAGTAGTACAGGGCGCCAAGAGACCCAGTACTTC
>TRBJ1-5|12|-|-|TRBV28
CASSWGVEPQHF
TGTGCCAGCAGTTGGGGTGTCGAGCCCCAGCATTTT
>TRBJ2-6|16|-|-|TRBV28
CATAPLSSSGANVLTF
TGTGCCACAGCGCCCCTATCTTCCTCTGGGGCCAACGTCCTGACTTTC
>TRBJ1-1|13|-|-|TRBV18
CASSPPMGPEAFF
TGTGCCAGCTCACCACCAATGGGTCCTGAAGCTTTCTTT
>TRBJ1-6|15|TRBD1|-|TRBV2
CASRERQGPNSPLHF
TGTGCCAGCAGAGAAAGACAGGGGCCAAATTCACCCCTCCACTTT
>TRBJ1-1|16|TRBD1|once|TRBV19
CASSIGQGAGITEAFF
TGTGCCAGTAGTATAGGGCAGGGGGCTGGTATCACTGAAGCTTTCTTT
>TRBJ2-3|13|-|-|TRBV6-6
CASSYRDTDTQYF
TGTGCCAGCAGTTACCGGGACACAGATACGCAGTATTTT
>TRBJ1-1|17|TRBD1|-|TRBV7-2
CASMESGTGGWNTEAFF
TGTGCCAGCATGGAATCCGGGACAGGGGGCTGGAACACTGAAGCTTTCTTT
>TRBJ1-1|13|TRBD1|-|TRBV7-3
CASSPTGYTEAFF
TGTGCCAGCAGCCCGACAGGGTACACTGAAGCTTTCTTT
>TRBJ2-7|13|-|-|TRBV21-1
CASIRTQFYEQYF
TGTGCCAGCATTCGGACTCAGTTTTACGAGCAGTACTTC
>TRBJ2-3|18|TRBD2|-|TRBV4-3
CASSPNPGLAGYTDTQYF
TGCGCCAGCAGCCCAAACCCGGGACTAGCGGGATACACAGATACGCAGTATTTT
>TRBJ2-7|14|-|-|TRBV4-1
CASSPRTESYEQYF
TGCGCCAGCAGCCCACGGACAGAGTCCTACGAGCAGTACTTC
>TRBJ1-4|16|-|-|TRBV6-4
CASSPGEYATNEKLFF
TGTGCCAGCAGTCCGGGGGAATACGCAACTAATGAAAAACTGTTTTTT
>TRBJ1-2|16|TRBD1|-|TRBV9
CASSPQSDRATRGYTF
TGTGCCAGCAGCCCCCAGTCAGACAGGGCCACTCGGGGCTACACCTTC
>TRBJ2-2|13|-|-|TRBV29-1
CSVGWQNTGELFF
TGCAGCGTTGGGTGGCAGAACACCGGGGAGCTGTTTTTT
>TRBJ1-2|12|-|-|TRBV6-1
CASSEAGWGYTF
TGTGCCAGCAGTGAAGCCGGGTGGGGCTACACCTTC
>TRBJ2-2|16|-|-|TRBV5-1
CASSLIPGVNTGELFF
TGCGCCAGCAGCTTAATTCCAGGGGTGAACACCGGGGAGCTGTTTTTT
>TRBJ2-7|16|TRBD2|-|TRBV5-4
CASSPGPSGRAVEQYF
TGTGCCAGCAGCCCGGGCCCTAGCGGGAGGGCCGTCGAGCAGTACTTC
>TRBJ2-3|13|-|once|TRBV10-3
CAINPSRTDTQYF
TGTGCCATCAATCCCAGCCGCACAGATACGCAGTATTTT